This entry lists 16 T cell receptor beta chains sequenced from one sample in a study of T-cell reconstitution after alpha-beta-depleted transplantation in children. The TCRbeta library incorporated unique molecular identifiers. From the PCR reads, TCRdb called clonotypes with MiXCR, one entry per CDR3 protein. The sample gives about 91,000 distinct CDR3 sequences, 7.5% to 9.5% of which show up once; roughly 6.9% is in the top ten. Sequences were derived from PBMCs from the stem cell graft donor, sampled from the stem cell graft. The source is a human donor who donated a stem cell graft to a child with congenital amegakaryocytic thrombocytopenia.

This clonotype was observed many times. The gene calls are TRBV20-1 and TRBJ2-5; 7 bases map to TRBD2. This CDR3 region has 14 residues. V was clipped by 2 bases and J by 3 bases; unmatched bases: 6. Germline values: CDR1 DFQATT, CDR2 SNEGSKA (reference sequence). CDR3 protein: CSARLRLAEETQYF. CDR3 in DNA: TGCAGTGCTAGACTTCGCCTAGCGGAAGAGACCCAGTACTTC.

This sequence joins TRBV6-1 and TRBJ1-1; D not certain. Germline V gene sequence: CDR1 MNHNS, CDR2 SASEGT. Trimming stripped 6 bases from V and 2 bases from J, with 22 bases between. This CDR3 spans 17 amino acids. Written as DNA, the CDR3 is TGTGCCAGCAGGCCCCGAAGGGCAGGCGGAATAAACACTGAAGCTTTCTTT. Translation: CASRPRRAGGINTEAFF.

This clonotype was seen repeatedly, ten times or more. CDR3 sequence reads: CATQLAGGPFSYNEQFF. CDR3 DNA sequence: TGTGCCACCCAACTAGCGGGAGGGCCCTTCTCCTACAATGAGCAGTTCTTC. The genes are TRBV5-5 and TRBJ2-1; TRBD2 matches at 13 bases. The ends lost 9 bases at V and 0 bases at J; junction bases unmatched: 9. This CDR3 is 17 amino acids long. Germline V gene data show CDR1 as SGHKS and CDR2 as YYEKEE (reference sequence).

This clonotype showed up many times. The chain is built from TRBV25-1 and TRBJ1-6; 9 nucleotides match TRBD1. V was clipped by 6 bases and J by 10 bases; unmatched bases: 13. This CDR3 is 16 amino acids long. The V gene's germline CDR1 is MGHDK and CDR2 SYGVNS. The CDR3 sequence: CASSDTRQGEKSPLHF. CDR3 nucleotides: TGTGCCAGCAGCGATACTAGACAGGGGGAGAAATCACCCCTCCACTTT.

Ten or more counts support this clonotype. The chain is built from TRBV7-2 and TRBJ1-3; unclear D gene. Deletions cut 0 bases from V and 4 bases from J, with 4 bases between. The V gene's germline CDR1 is SGHTA and CDR2 FQGNSA. The CDR3 contains 13 residues. The CDR3 DNA reads as TGTGCCAGCAGCTTAGCGGGGGGAAACACCATATATTTT. It codes for CASSLAGGNTIYF.

The chain is built from TRBV20-1 and TRBJ1-2; possible D gene TRBD1, 5 bases. Looked up from germline, CDR1 is DFQATT and CDR2 is SNEGSKA (reference sequence). The V and J ends lost 4 bases and 3 bases respectively, with 12 bases between them. The CDR3 spans 13 residues. CDR3 coding DNA: TGCAGTGCTACAGGGATAGAGGACTATGGCTACACCTTC. Translated, it gives CSATGIEDYGYTF.

This clonotype has just a few counts. The chain is built from TRBV7-2 and TRBJ2-7, with D perhaps matching TRBD2 (6 bases). The V end lost 5 bases, the J end lost 3 bases, and 17 bases lay between the germline ends. There are 15 residues in the CDR3. Germline assignment: CDR1 SGHTA and CDR2 FQGNSA. Here the CDR3 reads CASSPDGTRNYEQYF. The CDR3 nucleotides read TGTGCCAGCAGCCCCGACGGGACTCGAAACTACGAGCAGTACTTC.

This clonotype was seen a few times. V is TRBV5-1 and J is TRBJ1-1; D gene uncertain. Trimming left V 0 bases short and J 5 bases short, with 11 bases between. In germline, CDR1 is SGHRS, CDR2 YFSETQ. The length of the CDR3 is 14 residues. The CDR3 protein is CASSLAGKGTEAFF. CDR3 nucleotides: TGCGCCAGCAGCTTGGCCGGTAAAGGAACTGAAGCTTTCTTT. The full variable domain, completed using reference TRBV5-1 and TRBJ1-1, is KAGVTQTPRYLIKTRGQQVTLSCSPISGHRSVSWYQQTPGQGLQFLFEYFSETQRNKGNFPGRFSGRQFSNSRSEMNVSTLELGDSALYLCASSLAGKGTEAFFGQGTRLTVV.

This clonotype was picked up many times. The CDR3 DNA sequence: TGCAGCGCCACCCTGAGGACAGGGGGCAACTACGAGCAGTACTTC. This gives the protein CSATLRTGGNYEQYF. The chain links TRBV29-1 to TRBJ2-7; TRBD1 matches at 11 bases. CDR3 size: 15 residues. CDR1 is SQVTM, CDR2 ANQGSEA, per germline. The V segment lost 7 bases and the J segment 3 bases; nucleotides outside the gene matches: 11.

This clonotype was seen a handful of times. This sequence joins TRBV5-6 and TRBJ1-1; 9 bases match TRBD1. J lost 5 bases, V lost 2 bases, and 13 bases had no gene match. The CDR3 has 17 residues. Looked up from germline, CDR1 is SGHDT and CDR2 is YYEEEE. DNA for the CDR3: TGTGCCAGCAGCTTAAGGGGACAGGGAATCCTTAAGACTGAAGCTTTCTTT. Translated: CASSLRGQGILKTEAFF. Based on the CDR3 plus reference TRBV5-6 and TRBJ1-1, the full variable domain is DAGVTQSPTHLIKTRGQQVTLRCSPKSGHDTVSWYQQALGQGPQFIFQYYEEEERQRGNFPDRFSGHQFPNYSSELNVNALLLGDSALYLCASSLRGQGILKTEAFFGQGTRLTVV.

This clonotype was counted at least ten times. A read error may account for a junction end that differs from germline. V and J are TRBV29-1 and TRBJ2-3; 7 bases are a match to TRBD1. This CDR3 region has 14 residues. The germline gives CDR1 SQVTM, CDR2 ANQGSEA. CDR3 sequence reads: CSAEKGQNTDTQYF. The CDR3 DNA is TGCAGCGCTGAAAAGGGACAGAACACAGATACGCAGTATTTT.

This clonotype has at least ten counts. The chain employs TRBV20-1 and TRBJ2-5, with D perhaps TRBD2 (5 bases). Germline-derived CDR1 and CDR2 are DFQATT and SNEGSKA (reference sequence). V was shortened by 5 bases and J by 3 bases, with 13 bases between the two germline ends. The CDR3 sequence is 13 residues long. CDR3 region: CSAYSGIKETQYF. The CDR3 DNA reads as TGCAGTGCTTACTCCGGGATCAAAGAGACCCAGTACTTC.

This clonotype occurred many times. The chain links TRBV20-1 to TRBJ1-3; 11 bases fit TRBD1. This CDR3 spans 16 amino acids. Trimming removed 3 bases from V and 2 bases from J; junction bases left unmatched: 6. Germline CDR1 is DFQATT and CDR2 is SNEGSKA (reference sequence). The CDR3 region has the DNA TGCAGTGCTAGGTTCGGGACAGGGGGGGCTGGAAACACCATATATTTT. Amino acid sequence: CSARFGTGGAGNTIYF.

This clonotype was counted ten times or more. The chain links TRBV5-1 to TRBJ1-1; the D is unclear. In germline, CDR1 is SGHRS, CDR2 YFSETQ. This CDR3 is built from 13 residues. The ends were cut back, 5 bases at V and 1 base at J, with 9 bases in the middle. The CDR3 region has the DNA TGCGCCAGCAGTCATGACGGGAACACTGAAGCTTTCTTT. Amino acid sequence: CASSHDGNTEAFF.

This clonotype is deemed medium-sized. The V gene is TRBV30, the J gene TRBJ2-2; weak D call: TRBD1 (5 bases). The CDR3 loop spans 13 amino acids. V was trimmed by 3 bases and J by 4 bases, leaving 9 bases between them. Germline V lookup: CDR1 GTSNPN, CDR2 SVGIG (reference sequence). CDR3 coding DNA: TGTGCCTGGAGGGACACCCCCACCGGGGAGCTGTTTTTT. This translates into CAWRDTPTGELFF.

This clonotype was seen at least ten times. The chain joins TRBV5-1 to TRBJ2-5, with a weak D call TRBD1 (6 bases). V gave up 3 bases and J gave up 1 base, with 13 bases separating them. Germline assignment: CDR1 SGHRS and CDR2 YFSETQ. The CDR3 totals 15 residues. The chain's CDR3 is CASSSGDIIQETQYF. In DNA form, the CDR3 reads TGCGCCAGCAGCTCCGGGGACATAATCCAAGAGACCCAGTACTTC.